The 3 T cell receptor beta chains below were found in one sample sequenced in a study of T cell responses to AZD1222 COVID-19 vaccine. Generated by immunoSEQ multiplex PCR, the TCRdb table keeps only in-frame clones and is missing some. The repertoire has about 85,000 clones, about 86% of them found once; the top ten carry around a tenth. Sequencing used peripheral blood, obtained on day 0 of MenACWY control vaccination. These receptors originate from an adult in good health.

The CDR3 nucleotides read TGTGCCAGCAGGGCCTCAGGGGTCATGAACACTGAAGCTTTCTTT. This codes for CASRASGVMNTEAFF. The chain joins TRBV2 to TRBJ1-1; perhaps TRBD1 as D (6 bases). This CDR3 is 15 amino acids long. V gave up 6 bases and J gave up 0 bases, with 14 bases separating them. CDR1 SNHLY and CDR2 FYNNEI come from the germline V gene.

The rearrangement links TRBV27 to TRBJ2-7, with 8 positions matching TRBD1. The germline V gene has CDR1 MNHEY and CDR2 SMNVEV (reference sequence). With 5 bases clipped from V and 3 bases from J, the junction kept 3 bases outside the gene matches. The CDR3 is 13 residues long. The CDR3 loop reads CASSPDRVYEQYF. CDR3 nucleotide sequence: TGTGCCAGCAGTCCGGACAGGGTCTACGAGCAGTACTTC.

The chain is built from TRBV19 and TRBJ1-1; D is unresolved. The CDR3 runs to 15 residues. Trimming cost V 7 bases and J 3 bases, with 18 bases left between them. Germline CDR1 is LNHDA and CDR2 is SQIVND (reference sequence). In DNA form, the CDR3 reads TGTGCCAGTAAAGTGGGTTTTGGGAGAGACACTGAAGCTTTCTTT. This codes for CASKVGFGRDTEAFF.